This T cell receptor beta chain was profiled in a study of cytomegalovirus exposure and HLA in healthy donors (TCRdb year 2017). Turning to the overall study: In an earlier analysis of approximately 500 of the donors, 276 Gb of sequence data and some 120 million unique TCR beta sequences from about 190 million T cells were reported. Every repertoire in the discovery cohort had been generated on one and the same sequencing platform. Using immunosequencing, the study profiled T cell repertoires from 550 to 750 subjects and related those repertoires to cytomegalovirus serostatus. Among the roughly 400 genotyped donors, 75% to 90% belonged to the genetic ancestry cluster associated with self-reported Caucasian donors. Besides the first cohort of 550 to 750 subjects, a separate validation cohort made up of 120 different subjects was used. Among under 450 genotyped donors of the cohort, an average of 235,054 unique TCR beta nucleotide sequences were sequenced per donor, roughly 20% of them non-productive. The aim of the study was to test whether cataloging public T cell receptors could identify signatures of past pathogen exposure. Class I and class II HLA loci were covered by the typing at four-digit resolution. The number of donors typed differed by locus, with roughly 629-640 for A, B, C, DRB1 and DQB1, about 500 for DQA1, approximately 570 for DPA1, and around 450 for DPB1. To decide whether each TCR beta V gene segment behaved as functional or pseudogenic, an earlier analysis of approximately 600 of the donors relied on high-throughput TCR beta sequencing. Alongside the repertoire data, information on donor age, sex, ethnicity and CMV serostatus was compiled. The study combined high-throughput TCR immunosequencing, statistical association of individual TCRs with disease status, and machine learning to predict cytomegalovirus infection status. In the later analysis, no new phenotypic data were used to find candidate immune exposures; instead, reliance was placed on TCR beta sequences and their occurrence across donors. A later analysis re-examined previously published TCR beta repertoires from 500 to 700 donors and added high-resolution HLA genotyping to investigate patterns of TCR occurrence. An early release covering about 600 HLA-typed donors comprised approximately 290 gigabases of sequencing data and around 80 million unique TCR sequences. Several DR-DQ haplotypes were handled as single units for association and clustering because linkage in the cohort was strong. A later genetic analysis used genome-wide SNP genotypes for about 65% of the roughly 670 donors, treating that subset as a discovery cohort.

Remarks on this clone: No antigen is known for it. At one boundary the junction diverges from the germline segment, which might be a read error.

Libraries came from the immunoSEQ multiplex PCR assay. For the multiplex PCR, a mixture combining 60 forward primers for TCR Vbeta segments and 13 reverse primers for TCR Jbeta segments was used. The CDR3 region of rearranged TCR beta genes was amplified from genomic DNA with a multiplex PCR assay. Amplified TCR beta libraries were sequenced as 87-base-pair reads on the Illumina HiSeq System. The source study handled its data this way. Across the 500 to 750 repertoires, a later analysis counted 80 million or so unique TCR beta chains, around 11 million of which were shared by at least two donors. To remove PCR and sequencing errors, raw reads were error-corrected and collapsed into unique sequences using a nearest-neighbor algorithm that merged closely related sequences. V, D and J gene segments were assigned by aligning CDR3 sequences to IMGT reference sequences. For a sequence to be retained, at least a six-nucleotide match to both a V gene segment and a J gene segment was required. Rearrangements were classified as productive when the CDR3 lacked stop codons and remained in frame with V and J, and all other rearrangements were classified as non-productive. CDR3 was defined by IMGT convention, running from the second conserved V-encoded cysteine to the conserved J-encoded phenylalanine. The earlier analysis of 587 of the donors excluded any sequence lacking an unambiguous match to a single V gene segment. In an earlier analysis of approximately 610 of the donors, V segments were called functional above 56.7% productive rearrangements and were called segregating when the between-donor standard deviation exceeded 5%. A statistical classification framework was built to diagnose cytomegalovirus status from the catalog of TCR beta chain sequences. A later analysis assigned V and J genes by comparing TCR nucleotide sequences with IMGT/GENE-DB human TR gene sequences. In a later analysis, CDR3 sequences and most-parsimonious VDJ recombination scenarios were assigned using the TCRdist pipeline. In a later analysis, every TCR beta chain was defined by the combination of its CDR3 amino acid sequence and its V-gene family, and reads without a unique V-gene family were dropped. As a way to deal with suspected cross-contamination and a sequencing artifact, a later analysis dropped approximately 590 nucleotide sequences that were highly shared and had low generation probability. In a later analysis, a clonal expansion index for each public chain was calculated from normalized within-repertoire ranks of inferred template counts. A later analysis computed generation probabilities with a VDJ recombination model fitted to out-of-frame rearrangements, and checked the results against IGoR. A later analysis scored TCR-TCR, TCR-HLA and TCR-CMV co-occurrence with hypergeometric tests, applying a repertoire-size bias correction to TCR pairs. A later analysis estimated false discovery rates by permuting HLA or CMV assignments 20 times. A later analysis grouped co-occurring TCRs with DBSCAN, adding TCRdist sequence similarity when clustering within HLA-allele-positive subsets. Repertoires with fewer than 30,000 or more than 120,000 public chains, plus five repertoires with anomalous nucleotide sharing, were excluded from co-occurrence clustering. The table was pulled from immuneACCESS by TCRdb, which kept in-frame rearrangements only. Such tables lose some clones; where checked, under half of the loss comes from unresolved V genes, and the rest has no known cause. Clone size and the V and J calls come from that table; the DNA yielded D and trimming. This sample lists around 78,000 clones; roughly 80% were detected once. The biggest ten clones account for 2% to 3% of the sample.

In total, over 600 healthy bone marrow donors made up the cohort. At the time of sampling, all cohort members were nominally healthy, though unrecorded immune exposures were likely present. The donor was CMV seronegative and was included in the group of under 450 seronegative cohort members. A peripheral blood sample was collected from each donor, and TCR beta sequencing was performed on peripheral blood mononuclear cells. Genomic DNA was extracted from the blood cell samples with the Qiagen DNeasy Blood Extraction Kit. Via the germline V gene (reference sequence), CDR1 is SSHAT and CDR2 FNYEAQ. The CDR3 spans 13 residues, from the cysteine through the phenylalanine. Only the CDR3 region is kept as DNA, spanning 39 bases read in frame from base 1. Overall study results and their limits: An earlier analysis of around 600 of the donors showed that most TCR beta V segments appeared in productive rearrangements either about 90% or about 30% of the time, which broadly matched IMGT annotations. Linkage disequilibrium might explain the correlated functional status among segregating V segments, but an unknown experimental factor could not be ruled out. Because HLA typing was missing for some donors at each locus, association tests included only the typed subset. According to a later analysis, most CMV-associated TCR beta chains appeared to be HLA-restricted, and the HLA associations seemed to be driven largely by CMV exposure. Roughly uniform sequencing depth across donors was assumed in presence/absence analyses, although this assumption may not hold. The 87-base-pair reads could not distinguish some IMGT-functional V segments, including TRBV6-2 and TRBV6-3, so those segments were excluded. A later analysis reported that several top co-occurrence clusters appeared linked to parvovirus B19, influenza, CMV and Epstein-Barr virus. A total of roughly 160 TCR beta chains were listed by the study as associated with cytomegalovirus. When HLA alleles, especially DR and DQ, strongly co-occurred, TCR associations were difficult to assign to individual alleles. In a later analysis, HLA-associated TCR beta chains were found to be more clonally expanded and to have lower generation probabilities than equally common non-associated chains. In a later analysis, around 17,000 TCR beta sequences were associated with specific HLA alleles at a false discovery rate of 0.05. According to a later analysis, TCR association rates differed among HLA loci, with DRB1 alleles showing the most associated TCRs and HLA-C alleles showing the fewest. A cluster of highly shared sequence variants was judged likely to be a technical artifact of the sequencing pipeline. V-gene and J-gene trimming of TCR beta chains was associated with a missense DCLRE1C variant in a later genetic analysis, and the association was replicated in an independent cohort. Approximately 16 rarely observed V segments, including chromosome 9 orphons, were excluded from the earlier analysis of approximately 500 of the donors because counts were too low. In vitro tests confirmed that a few of the cytomegalovirus-associated TCR beta chains recognize cytomegalovirus antigens. CMV serostatus was the only immune exposure information available for the cohort. While some public TCRs were present in many individuals, most TCR sequences turned up only very rarely across donors. The authors suggested that the approach could potentially be generalized to other disease states and immunological phenotypes. The cohort was sequenced for TCR beta chains only, and without alpha or paired-chain data the features that could be detected were limited. In a later genetic analysis, fewer N-insertions in productive TCRs were reported among donors in an Asian-associated ancestry cluster than the roughly 700-donor mean. The classifier was reported to diagnose cytomegalovirus status with high specificity and sensitivity in both the original and validation cohorts. A further reported finding was that TCR beta sequences accurately predicted the HLA-A and HLA-B alleles for most subjects in the first cohort.

The source is a woman in her 50s in good health and CMV-seronegative. The chain joins TRBV7-7 to TRBJ1-1; TRBD1 is perhaps the D gene, given 5 matching bases. The sequenced material came from PBMCs. The base sequence is TGTGCTAGCAGCTCCCAGGGGAACACTGAAGCTTTCTTT. Its product reads: CASSSQGNTEAFF.